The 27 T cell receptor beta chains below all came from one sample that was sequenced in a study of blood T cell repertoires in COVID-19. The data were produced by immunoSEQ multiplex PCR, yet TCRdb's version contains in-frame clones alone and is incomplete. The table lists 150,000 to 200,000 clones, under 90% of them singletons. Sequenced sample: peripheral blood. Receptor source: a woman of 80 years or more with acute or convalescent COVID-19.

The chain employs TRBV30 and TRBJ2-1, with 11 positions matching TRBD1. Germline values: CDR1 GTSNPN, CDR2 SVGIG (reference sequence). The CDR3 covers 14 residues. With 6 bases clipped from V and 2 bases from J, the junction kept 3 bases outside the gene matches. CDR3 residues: CACSGQGAYNEQFF. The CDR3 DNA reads TGTGCCTGTTCGGGACAGGGGGCCTACAATGAGCAGTTCTTC. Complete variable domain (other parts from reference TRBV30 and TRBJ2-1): SQTIHQWPATLVQPVGSPLSLECTVEGTSNPNLYWYRQAAGRGLQLLFYSVGIGQISSEVPQNLSASRPQDRQFILSSKKLLLSDSGFYLCACSGQGAYNEQFFGPGTRLTVL.

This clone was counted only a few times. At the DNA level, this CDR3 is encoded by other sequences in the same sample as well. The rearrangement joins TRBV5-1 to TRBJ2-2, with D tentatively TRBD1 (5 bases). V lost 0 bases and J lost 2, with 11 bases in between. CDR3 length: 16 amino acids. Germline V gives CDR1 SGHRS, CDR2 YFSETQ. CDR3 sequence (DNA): TGCGCCAGCAGCTTGGCCCAGGGTACCAACACCGGGGAGCTGTTTTTT. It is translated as CASSLAQGTNTGELFF.

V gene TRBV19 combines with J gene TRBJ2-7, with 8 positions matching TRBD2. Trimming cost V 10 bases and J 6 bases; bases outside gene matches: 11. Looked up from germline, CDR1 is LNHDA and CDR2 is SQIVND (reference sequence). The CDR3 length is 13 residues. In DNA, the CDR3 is TGTGCCACCTCGGAACGGGGGGGAGGCGAGCAGTACTTC. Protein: CATSERGGGEQYF.

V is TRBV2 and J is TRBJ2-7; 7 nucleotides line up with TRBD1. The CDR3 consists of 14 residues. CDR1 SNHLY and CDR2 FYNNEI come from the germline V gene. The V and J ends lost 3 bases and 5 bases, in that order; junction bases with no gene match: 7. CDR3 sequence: CASSDQTGQNEQYF. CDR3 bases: TGTGCCAGCAGTGATCAGACAGGGCAGAACGAGCAGTACTTC.

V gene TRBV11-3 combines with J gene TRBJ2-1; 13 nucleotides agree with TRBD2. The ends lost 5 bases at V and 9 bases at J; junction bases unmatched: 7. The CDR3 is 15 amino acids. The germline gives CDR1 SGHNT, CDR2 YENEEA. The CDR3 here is CASSHTSGRAGEQFF. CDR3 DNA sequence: TGTGCCAGCAGCCATACTAGCGGGAGGGCCGGTGAGCAGTTCTTC.

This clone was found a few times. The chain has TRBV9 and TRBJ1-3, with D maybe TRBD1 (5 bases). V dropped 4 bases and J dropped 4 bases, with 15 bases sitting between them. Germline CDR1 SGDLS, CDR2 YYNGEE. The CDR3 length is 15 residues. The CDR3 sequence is CASSTTPGFGNTIYF. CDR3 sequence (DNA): TGTGCCAGCAGCACCACCCCAGGGTTCGGAAACACCATATATTTT.

The CDR3 sequence: CASSLTGQAYNEQFF. The CDR3 DNA reads as TGTGCCAGCAGCTTAACGGGACAGGCCTACAATGAGCAGTTCTTC. The chain recombines TRBV11-2 with TRBJ2-1, with 8 bases identical to TRBD1. Germline-derived CDR1 and CDR2 are SGHAT and FQNNGV. This CDR3 is built from 15 residues. Trimming at V came to 2 bases and at J to 2 bases, leaving 2 bases not matched to a gene. Full variable domain (rest looked up from reference TRBV11-2 and TRBJ2-1): EAGVAQSPRYKIIEKRQSVAFWCNPISGHATLYWYQQILGQGPKLLIQFQNNGVVDDSQLPKDRFSAERLKGVDSTLKIQPAKLEDSAVYLCASSLTGQAYNEQFFGPGTRLTVL.

The chain's CDR3 is CASSLFGSEQYF. The CDR3 region has the DNA TGTGCCAGCAGTTTATTTGGCAGCGAGCAGTACTTC. V is TRBV28 and J is TRBJ2-7; D uncertain. V was trimmed by 1 base and J by 6 bases, leaving 7 bases between them. This CDR3 comprises 12 residues. Germline V gene sequence: CDR1 MDHEN, CDR2 SYDVKM.

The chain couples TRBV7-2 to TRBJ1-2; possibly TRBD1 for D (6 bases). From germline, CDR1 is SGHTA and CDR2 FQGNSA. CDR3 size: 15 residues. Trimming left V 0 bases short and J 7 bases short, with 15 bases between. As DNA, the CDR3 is TGTGCCAGCAGCTTAGCGACCAGGGGCGGATCTGGCTACACCTTC. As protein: CASSLATRGGSGYTF. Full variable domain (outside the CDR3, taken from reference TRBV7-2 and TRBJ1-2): GAGVSQSPSNKVTEKGKDVELRCDPISGHTALYWYRQSLGQGLEFLIYFQGNSAPDKSGLPSDRFSAERTGGSVSTLTIQRTQQEDSAVYLCASSLATRGGSGYTFGSGTRLTVV.

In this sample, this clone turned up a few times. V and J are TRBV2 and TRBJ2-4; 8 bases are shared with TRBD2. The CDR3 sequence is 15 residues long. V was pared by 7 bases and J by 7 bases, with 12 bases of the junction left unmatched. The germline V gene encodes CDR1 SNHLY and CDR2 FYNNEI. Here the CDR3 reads CASKLAGGGLNIQYF. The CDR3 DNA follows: TGTGCCAGCAAATTGGCGGGGGGTGGCTTGAACATTCAGTACTTC.

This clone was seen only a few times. The CDR3, as DNA: TGTGCCACCAGTACTCGCACCGGGGAGCTGTTTTTT. Its protein product is CATSTRTGELFF. This chain joins TRBV24-1 and TRBJ2-2; D is ambiguous. In germline, CDR1 is KGHDR, CDR2 SFDVKD. Trimming removed 6 bases at V and 4 bases at J, with 5 bases between. There are 12 residues in the CDR3.

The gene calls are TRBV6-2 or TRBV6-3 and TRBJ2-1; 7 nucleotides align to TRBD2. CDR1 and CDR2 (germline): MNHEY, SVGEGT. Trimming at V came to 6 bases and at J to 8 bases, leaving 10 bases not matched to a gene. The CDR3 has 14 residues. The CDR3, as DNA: TGTGCCAGCAGCGGGGACTACACAGGCGATGAGCAGTTCTTC. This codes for CASSGDYTGDEQFF.

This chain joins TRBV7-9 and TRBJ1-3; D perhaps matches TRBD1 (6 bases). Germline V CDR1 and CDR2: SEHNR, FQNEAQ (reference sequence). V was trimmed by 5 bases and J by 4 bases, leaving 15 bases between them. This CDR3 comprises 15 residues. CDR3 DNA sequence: TGTGCCAGCAGCCCACCAGGGGTAATAGGAAACACCATATATTTT. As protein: CASSPPGVIGNTIYF.

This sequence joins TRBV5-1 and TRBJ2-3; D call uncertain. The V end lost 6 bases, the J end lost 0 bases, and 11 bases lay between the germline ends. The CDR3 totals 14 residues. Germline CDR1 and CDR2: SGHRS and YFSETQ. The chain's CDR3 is CASTPTPSTDTQYF. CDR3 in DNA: TGCGCCAGCACCCCCACTCCGAGCACAGATACGCAGTATTTT.

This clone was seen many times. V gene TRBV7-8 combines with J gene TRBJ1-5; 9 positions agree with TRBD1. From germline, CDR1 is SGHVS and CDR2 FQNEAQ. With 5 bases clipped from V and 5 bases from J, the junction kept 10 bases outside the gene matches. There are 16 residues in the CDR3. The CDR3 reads CASSAQGANGYQPQHF. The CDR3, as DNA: TGTGCCAGCAGCGCACAGGGGGCGAACGGATATCAGCCCCAGCATTTT.

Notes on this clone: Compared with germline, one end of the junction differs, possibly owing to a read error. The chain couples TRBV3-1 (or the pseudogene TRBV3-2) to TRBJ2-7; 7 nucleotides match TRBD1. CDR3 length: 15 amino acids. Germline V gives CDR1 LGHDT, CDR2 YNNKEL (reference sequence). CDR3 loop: CASSPLTGYSSEQYF. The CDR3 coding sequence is TGTGCCAGCAGCCCGTTGACAGGGTACTCCTCCGAGCAGTACTTC.

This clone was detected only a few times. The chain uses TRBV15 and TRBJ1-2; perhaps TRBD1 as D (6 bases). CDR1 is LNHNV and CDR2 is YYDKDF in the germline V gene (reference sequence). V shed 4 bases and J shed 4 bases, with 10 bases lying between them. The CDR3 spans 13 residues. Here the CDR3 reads CATSKDRFYGYTF. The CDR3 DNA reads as TGTGCCACCAGCAAGGACAGATTCTATGGCTACACCTTC.

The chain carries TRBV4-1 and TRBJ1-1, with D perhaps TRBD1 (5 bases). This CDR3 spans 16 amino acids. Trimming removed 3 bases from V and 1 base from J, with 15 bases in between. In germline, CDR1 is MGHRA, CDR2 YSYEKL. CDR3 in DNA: TGCGCCAGCAGCCAGATCCCGGGACTCCAGAACACTGAAGCTTTCTTT. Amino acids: CASSQIPGLQNTEAFF.

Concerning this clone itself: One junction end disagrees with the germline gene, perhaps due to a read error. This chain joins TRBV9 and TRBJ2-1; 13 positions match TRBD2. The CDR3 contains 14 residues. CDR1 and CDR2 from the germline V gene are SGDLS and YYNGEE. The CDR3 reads CASSATSGGAMRIF. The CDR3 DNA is TGTGCCAGCAGCGCAACTAGCGGGGGGGCGATGAGGATCTTC.

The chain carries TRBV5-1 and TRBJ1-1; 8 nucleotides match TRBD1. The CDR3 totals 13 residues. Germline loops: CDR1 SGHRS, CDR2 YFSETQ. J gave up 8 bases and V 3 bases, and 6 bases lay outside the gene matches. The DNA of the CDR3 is TGCGCCAGCAGCTCACTTTGGACAGGGGAAGCTTTCTTT. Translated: CASSSLWTGEAFF.

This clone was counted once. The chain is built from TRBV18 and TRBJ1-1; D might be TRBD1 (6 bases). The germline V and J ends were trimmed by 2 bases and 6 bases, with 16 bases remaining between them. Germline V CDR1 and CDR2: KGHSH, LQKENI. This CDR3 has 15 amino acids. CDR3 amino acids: CASSPDPGQAPEAFF. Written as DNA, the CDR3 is TGTGCCAGCTCACCAGACCCGGGACAAGCCCCTGAAGCTTTCTTT.

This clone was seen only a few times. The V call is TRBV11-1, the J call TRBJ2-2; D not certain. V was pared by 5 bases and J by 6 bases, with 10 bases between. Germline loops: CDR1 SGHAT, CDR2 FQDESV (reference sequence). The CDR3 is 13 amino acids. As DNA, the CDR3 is TGTGCCAGCAGCCTAAATTCCCCCGGGGAGCTGTTTTTT. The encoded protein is CASSLNSPGELFF.

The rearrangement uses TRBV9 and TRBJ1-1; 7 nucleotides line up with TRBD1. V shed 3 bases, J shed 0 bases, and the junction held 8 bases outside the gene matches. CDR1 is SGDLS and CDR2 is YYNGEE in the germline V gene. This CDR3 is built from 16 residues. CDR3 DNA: TGTGCCAGCAGCGAGGGGGCATGGTACATGAACACTGAAGCTTTCTTT. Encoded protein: CASSEGAWYMNTEAFF.

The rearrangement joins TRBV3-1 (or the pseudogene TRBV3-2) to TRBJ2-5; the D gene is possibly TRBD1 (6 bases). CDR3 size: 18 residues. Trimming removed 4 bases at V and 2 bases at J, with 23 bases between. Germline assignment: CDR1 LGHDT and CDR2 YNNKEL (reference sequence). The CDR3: CASSLQGRPHGWQETQYF. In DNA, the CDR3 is TGTGCCAGCAGCCTACAGGGACGCCCCCACGGTTGGCAAGAGACCCAGTACTTC.

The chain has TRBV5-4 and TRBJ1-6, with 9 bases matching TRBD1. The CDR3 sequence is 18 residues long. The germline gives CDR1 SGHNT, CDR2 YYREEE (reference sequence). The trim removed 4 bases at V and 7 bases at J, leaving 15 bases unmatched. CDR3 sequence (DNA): TGTGCCAGCAGCGTGGGGTCGGTGAACAGGGGGCGAAATTCACCCCTCCACTTT. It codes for CASSVGSVNRGRNSPLHF.

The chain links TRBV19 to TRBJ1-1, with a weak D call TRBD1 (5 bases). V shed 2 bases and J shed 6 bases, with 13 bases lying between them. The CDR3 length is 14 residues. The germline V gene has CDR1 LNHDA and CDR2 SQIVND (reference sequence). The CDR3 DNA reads TGTGCCAGTAGTATAACCCGGCGGGGGTCTGAAGCTTTCTTT. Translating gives CASSITRRGSEAFF.

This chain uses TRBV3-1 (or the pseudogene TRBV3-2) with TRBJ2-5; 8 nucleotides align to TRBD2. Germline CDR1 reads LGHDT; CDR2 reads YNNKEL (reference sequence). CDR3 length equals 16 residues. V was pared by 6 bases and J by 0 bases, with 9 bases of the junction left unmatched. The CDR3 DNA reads TGTGCCAGCAGATCTCTTAGCGGGAACTACCAAGAGACCCAGTACTTC. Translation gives CASRSLSGNYQETQYF.